Below, 18 T cell receptor beta chains from the same sample are listed, as sequenced in a study of healthy donors' naive CD4 and CD8 T cells. A linear amplification protocol produced the TCR libraries from 500 ng of total RNA. TCRdb passed the reads through MiXCR, listing each CDR3 protein once. The sample yields about 180,000 distinct CDR3 sequences, nearly 75% seen once. Sequenced sample: naive CD4+ and CD8+ T cells sorted from blood, pooled from several donors. The source is a pool of human donors in good health; the sample pools cells from several healthy donors.

This clonotype was counted between two and nine times. The V call is TRBV27, the J call TRBJ2-7; D is possibly TRBD1 (5 bases). CDR1 and CDR2 (germline): MNHEY, SMNVEV (reference sequence). V shed 1 base and J shed 7 bases, with 11 bases lying between them. This CDR3 is built from 13 residues. The CDR3: CASSLWVGVEQYF. DNA of the CDR3: TGTGCCAGCAGTTTATGGGTAGGGGTAGAGCAGTACTTC.

The V gene is TRBV19, the J gene TRBJ1-2; the D gene is possibly TRBD1 (5 bases). This CDR3 has 14 residues. The germline V and J ends were trimmed by 6 bases and 6 bases, with 17 bases remaining between them. Germline V gene lookup returns CDR1 LNHDA and CDR2 SQIVND (reference sequence). CDR3 protein: CASSAGRGRDGYTF. The CDR3 DNA follows: TGTGCCAGTAGCGCCGGGAGGGGAAGAGATGGCTACACCTTC.

V is TRBV6-5 and J is TRBJ2-7; a possible D gene is TRBD1 (6 bases). From germline, CDR1 is MNHEY and CDR2 SVGAGI. This CDR3 has 14 amino acids. V lost 6 bases and J 5 bases, leaving 17 bases between the germline ends. This CDR3 reads CASSQTRQGNEQYF. DNA for the CDR3: TGTGCCAGCAGCCAGACACGGCAGGGGAACGAGCAGTACTTC.

The J gene is TRBJ2-7, the V gene TRBV7-6; 10 positions agree with TRBD1. The CDR3 has 12 amino acids. Trimming took 5 bases from V and 7 from J; bases not matched to a gene: 2. Per the germline V gene, CDR1 is SGHVS and CDR2 is FNYEAQ. The CDR3 sequence is CASSGTGEEQYF. In DNA form, the CDR3 reads TGTGCCAGCAGCGGGACAGGGGAAGAGCAGTACTTC. Based on the CDR3 plus reference TRBV7-6 and TRBJ2-7, the full variable domain is GAGVSQSPRYKVTKRGQDVALRCDPISGHVSLYWYRQALGQGPEFLTYFNYEAQQDKSGLPNDRFSAERPEGSISTLTIQRTEQRDSAMYRCASSGTGEEQYFGPGTRLTVT.

The V call is TRBV28, the J call TRBJ1-3; no clear D gene. V was shortened by 6 bases and J by 1 base, with 13 bases between the two germline ends. CDR1 is MDHEN and CDR2 is SYDVKM in the germline V gene. This CDR3 spans 15 amino acids. This chain's CDR3 is CASSTAGRSGNTIYF. Here the CDR3 DNA reads TGTGCCAGCAGCACCGCTGGACGGTCTGGAAACACCATATATTTT.

V gene TRBV15 combines with J gene TRBJ2-1, with D hard to call. The germline gives CDR1 LNHNV, CDR2 YYDKDF (reference sequence). Between the trimmed V and J ends, which lost 0 bases and 7 bases, there was a span of 10 bases. This CDR3 is 14 amino acids long. CDR3 DNA sequence: TGTGCCACCAGCAGAGATCCTTCACAGAATGAGCAGTTCTTC. Translation gives CATSRDPSQNEQFF.

The chain couples TRBV27 to TRBJ1-5; TRBD1 might be the D (6 bases). The CDR3 runs to 16 residues. Trimming pared 6 bases from V and 4 bases from J, leaving 19 bases between. The germline V gene encodes CDR1 MNHEY and CDR2 SMNVEV (reference sequence). CDR3 region: CASSRIPGTGNQPQHF. The CDR3 bases are TGTGCCAGCAGCCGAATCCCAGGTACAGGGAATCAGCCCCAGCATTTT.

This clonotype was detected only once. This sequence joins TRBV19 and TRBJ1-2; no reliable D call. CDR1 is LNHDA, CDR2 SQIVND, per germline (reference sequence). This CDR3 contains 12 residues. Trimming took 9 bases from V and 4 from J, leaving 12 bases between them. The CDR3 DNA reads as TGTGCCAGCCGGGAGGGCGCCTATGGCTACACCTTC. This gives the protein CASREGAYGYTF. The whole variable domain, remainder taken from reference TRBV19 and TRBJ1-2, is DGGITQSPKYLFRKEGQNVTLSCEQNLNHDAMYWYRQDPGQGLRLIYYSQIVNDFQKGDIAEGYSVSREKKESFPLTVTSAQKNPTAFYLCASREGAYGYTFGSGTRLTVV.

The rearrangement joins TRBV11-1 to TRBJ2-7, with 9 bases lining up with TRBD2. The end of the DNA aligns better with TRBJ2-5, so the J call may be wrong. This CDR3 is built from 12 residues. Germline loops: CDR1 SGHAT, CDR2 FQDESV (reference sequence). As DNA, the CDR3 is TGTGCCAGCAGCGGGACTAGCGAGACCCAGTACTTC. Encoded protein: CASSGTSETQYF.

The chain recombines TRBV6-2 or TRBV6-3 with TRBJ2-2, with a tentative D call TRBD2 (6 bases). This CDR3 contains 23 residues. CDR1 and CDR2 (germline): MNHEY, SVGEGT. V was trimmed by 2 bases and J by 1 base, leaving 32 bases between them. The CDR3 nucleotides are TGTGCCAGCAGTTACCCGATCGGGTTTAATGGATCGATAAGGGAGGAGAACACCGGGGAGCTGTTTTTT. As protein: CASSYPIGFNGSIREENTGELFF.

This sequence joins TRBV20-1 and TRBJ2-1; possible D gene TRBD2, 5 bases. The germline gives CDR1 DFQATT, CDR2 SNEGSKA (reference sequence). This CDR3 has 15 amino acids. V was shortened by 2 bases and J by 6 bases, with 17 bases between the two germline ends. CDR3 sequence: CSARYEGRLTNEQFF. The DNA of the CDR3 is TGCAGTGCTAGATACGAGGGTAGGTTAACCAATGAGCAGTTCTTC.

The rearrangement links TRBV24-1 to TRBJ2-1; D not certain. The CDR3 runs to 17 residues. Trimming took 7 bases from V and 4 from J, leaving 22 bases between them. Germline-derived CDR1 and CDR2 are KGHDR and SFDVKD. CDR3 residues: CATSIHWSIPPYNEQFF. DNA for the CDR3: TGTGCCACCAGCATACACTGGTCCATCCCCCCTTACAATGAGCAGTTCTTC.

The V call is TRBV7-8, the J call TRBJ2-7; 9 nucleotides align to TRBD1. Looked up from germline, CDR1 is SGHVS and CDR2 is FQNEAQ. Trimming cost V 3 bases and J 6 bases; bases outside gene matches: 12. This CDR3 has 16 amino acids. The CDR3 is CASSFFGFGTGTEQYF. CDR3 coding DNA: TGTGCCAGCAGCTTTTTCGGGTTTGGGACAGGGACCGAGCAGTACTTC.

V and J are TRBV19 and TRBJ1-1; D is ambiguous. Trimming pared 8 bases from V and 4 bases from J, leaving 5 bases between. Germline V gene lookup returns CDR1 LNHDA and CDR2 SQIVND (reference sequence). This CDR3 is 10 amino acids long. The CDR3 sequence: CASGTTEAFF. The CDR3 nucleotides read TGTGCCAGTGGTACCACTGAAGCTTTCTTT.

The gene calls are TRBV29-1 and TRBJ1-1; 7 bases map to TRBD1. Trimming took 6 bases from V and 7 from J; bases not matched to a gene: 5. The CDR3 loop spans 11 amino acids. Germline-derived CDR1 and CDR2 are SQVTM and ANQGSEA. The CDR3 sequence: CSVPDRDEAFF. Written as DNA, the CDR3 is TGCAGCGTACCCGACAGGGATGAAGCTTTCTTT. Full variable domain (remainder filled in from reference TRBV29-1 and TRBJ1-1): SAVISQKPSRDICQRGTSLTIQCQVDSQVTMMFWYRQQPGQSLTLIATANQGSEATYESGFVIDKFPISRPNLTFSTLTVSNMSPEDSSIYLCSVPDRDEAFFGQGTRLTVV.

The gene calls are TRBV27 and TRBJ2-7; 8 bases are a match to TRBD1. The CDR3 extends over 14 amino acids. V shed 5 bases, J shed 10 bases, and the junction held 13 bases outside the gene matches. Germline CDR1 is MNHEY and CDR2 is SMNVEV (reference sequence). CDR3 residues: CASSPGQAALGQYF. The DNA of the CDR3 is TGTGCCAGCAGTCCGGGACAGGCCGCTCTAGGACAGTACTTC.

The V call is TRBV27, the J call TRBJ1-5; D gene uncertain. The V end lost 7 bases, the J end lost 2 bases, and 6 bases lay between the germline ends. Germline V gene sequence: CDR1 MNHEY, CDR2 SMNVEV (reference sequence). This CDR3 comprises 12 residues. CDR3: CASTGGNQPQHF. In nucleotides, the CDR3 is TGTGCCAGCACGGGCGGCAATCAGCCCCAGCATTTT.

A single count supports this clonotype. J is TRBJ1-2 and V is TRBV19, with D possibly TRBD1 on 5 matching bases. The CDR3 is 12 residues long. Trimming removed 4 bases from V and 6 bases from J, with 9 bases in between. Germline CDR1 LNHDA, CDR2 SQIVND (reference sequence). CDR3 loop: CASSKVQDGYTF. The CDR3 DNA is TGTGCCAGTAGTAAAGTACAGGATGGCTACACCTTC.